This passage covers 23 T cell receptor beta chains from one sample sequenced in a study of Graves' ophthalmopathy and Graves' hyperthyroidism. CDR3 regions of TCR beta were amplified from RNA transcripts. RT-PCR with HTBI primers came first, then second-round multiplex PCR. TCRdb re-analysed the multiplex PCR reads in MiXCR, keeping a single row per CDR3 protein. The table includes 300,000 to 500,000 distinct CDR3 sequences, 15% to 19% detected once. Sequenced: peripheral blood. These receptors all stem from a woman between 18 and 30 years old with stable Graves' hyperthyroidism.

This clonotype was detected many times. The chain is built from TRBV4-1 and TRBJ2-7, with D possibly matching TRBD1 (5 bases). The germline V and J ends were trimmed by 0 bases and 2 bases, with 8 bases remaining between them. Looked up from germline, CDR1 is MGHRA and CDR2 is YSYEKL. There are 14 residues in the CDR3. CDR3 sequence (DNA): TGCGCCAGCAGCCAAGATAAGACAGCCTACGAGCAGTACTTC. Its protein is CASSQDKTAYEQYF.

This clonotype was seen just once. A read error may explain this, as a much larger clone is one base away. This sequence joins TRBV7-8 and TRBJ1-1, with D uncertain. This CDR3 spans 15 amino acids. The V and J ends lost 5 bases and 0 bases respectively, with 13 bases between them. CDR1 and CDR2 from the germline V gene are SGHVS and FQNEAQ. In DNA form, the CDR3 reads TGTGCCAGCAGCCGGGTTCAGAACCTGAACACTGAAGCTTTCTTT. It yields the protein CASSRVQNLNTEAFF.

This clonotype was recorded at least ten times. The rearrangement links TRBV12-3 or TRBV12-4 to TRBJ2-5; 10 nucleotides match TRBD2. V lost 6 bases to trimming and J lost 4 bases; unmatched junction nucleotides: 8. This CDR3 comprises 15 residues. For the CDR3, the DNA is TGTGCCAGCAGCCCAATAGCGGGGGGTAGAGAGACCCAGTACTTC. Translating gives CASSPIAGGRETQYF.

The CDR3 DNA reads as TGTGCCAGCAGTTACCCCAATAAGGCTGAGACCCAGTACTTC. Translating gives CASSYPNKAETQYF. V usage is TRBV6-5 and J usage is TRBJ2-5; D is ambiguous. From germline, CDR1 is MNHEY and CDR2 SVGAGI. The CDR3 runs 14 residues. V dropped 2 bases and J dropped 5 bases, with 12 bases sitting between them.

This clonotype has ten or more counts. This chain uses TRBV5-1 with TRBJ2-5, with D possibly TRBD2 on 5 matching bases. This CDR3 spans 15 amino acids. V was clipped by 2 bases and J by 5 bases, with 16 bases between them. In germline, CDR1 is SGHRS, CDR2 YFSETQ. The CDR3 is CASSFRANRRETQYF. The DNA for the CDR3 is TGCGCCAGCAGCTTCCGGGCCAACCGGAGGGAGACCCAGTACTTC.

The gene calls are TRBV19 and TRBJ1-1; D uncertain. Trimming pared 6 bases from V and 3 bases from J, leaving 8 bases between. The CDR3 has 12 residues. From germline, CDR1 is LNHDA and CDR2 SQIVND (reference sequence). CDR3 in amino acids: CASRRSHTEAFF. The CDR3 DNA reads as TGTGCCAGTAGGAGGTCCCACACTGAAGCTTTCTTT. The whole variable domain, remainder taken from reference TRBV19 and TRBJ1-1, is DGGITQSPKYLFRKEGQNVTLSCEQNLNHDAMYWYRQDPGQGLRLIYYSQIVNDFQKGDIAEGYSVSREKKESFPLTVTSAQKNPTAFYLCASRRSHTEAFFGQGTRLTVV.

This clonotype was seen many times. The chain carries TRBV11-1 and TRBJ1-1, with 10 nucleotides matching TRBD1. Germline values: CDR1 SGHAT, CDR2 FQDESV (reference sequence). This CDR3 is 16 amino acids long. V shed 3 bases, J shed 4 bases, and the junction held 8 bases outside the gene matches. The CDR3 nucleotides are TGTGCCAGCAGCTTGGGGACAGGGGTTTGGACCACTGAAGCTTTCTTT. The encoded protein is CASSLGTGVWTTEAFF.

This clonotype was counted ten times or more. The chain uses TRBV13 and TRBJ1-5; the D is unclear. Trimming left V 4 bases short and J 6 bases short, with 16 bases between. The length of the CDR3 is 15 residues. Germline V gene data show CDR1 as PRHDT and CDR2 as FYEKMQ (reference sequence). The DNA for the CDR3 is TGTGCCAGCAGCTCCTCAGTTGCGGCTTCTCAGCCCCAGCATTTT. This encodes CASSSSVAASQPQHF.

This clonotype was picked up many times. This sequence joins TRBV7-2 and TRBJ1-5; the D is unclear. CDR3 length: 13 residues. Germline CDR1 and CDR2: SGHTA and FQGNSA. V shed 1 base and J shed 7 bases, with 8 bases lying between them. Here the CDR3 DNA reads TGTGCCAGCAGCTTAGGACAATTGCAGCCCCAGCATTTT. Its protein is CASSLGQLQPQHF. Using reference TRBV7-2 and TRBJ1-5 for the parts outside the CDR3, the full variable domain is GAGVSQSPSNKVTEKGKDVELRCDPISGHTALYWYRQSLGQGLEFLIYFQGNSAPDKSGLPSDRFSAERTGGSVSTLTIQRTQQEDSAVYLCASSLGQLQPQHFGDGTRLSIL.

The sample holds many counts of this clonotype. The J gene is TRBJ2-7, the V gene TRBV29-1; D call uncertain. CDR1 and CDR2 from the germline V gene are SQVTM and ANQGSEA. The V end was cut by 4 bases, the J end by 0 bases, with 4 bases between. The CDR3 runs to 11 residues. CDR3 sequence reads: CSVVVSYEQYF. DNA for the CDR3: TGCAGCGTTGTGGTCTCCTACGAGCAGTACTTC.

This clonotype was seen repeatedly, ten times or more. The chain uses TRBV6-1 and TRBJ1-2, with D perhaps TRBD1 (6 bases). V dropped 8 bases and J dropped 11 bases, with 24 bases sitting between them. Per germline, CDR1 MNHNS and CDR2 SASEGT. The CDR3 totals 14 residues. The chain's CDR3 is CASGAGQIKLGYTF. CDR3 sequence (DNA): TGTGCCAGCGGTGCCGGACAGATAAAGCTTGGGTACACCTTC.

This clonotype was found many times. This chain connects TRBV13 to TRBJ1-1; TRBD1 agrees at 8 bases. Unmatched junction bases numbered 12, after V lost 5 bases and J lost 4 bases. CDR1 and CDR2 (germline): PRHDT, FYEKMQ (reference sequence). The CDR3 is 16 residues long. The CDR3 here is CASSLLKWTGRTEAFF. The CDR3 region has the DNA TGTGCCAGCAGCCTCTTAAAATGGACAGGGCGCACTGAAGCTTTCTTT. The complete variable domain, with remaining parts taken from reference TRBV13 and TRBJ1-1, reads AAGVIQSPRHLIKEKRETATLKCYPIPRHDTVYWYQQGPGQDPQFLISFYEKMQSDKGSIPDRFSAQQFSDYHSELNMSSLELGDSALYFCASSLLKWTGRTEAFFGQGTRLTVV.

This clonotype appeared many times. V gene TRBV10-1 combines with J gene TRBJ2-5; no clear D. V gave up 4 bases and J gave up 3 bases, with 9 bases separating them. CDR3 length: 13 residues. Germline CDR1 is WNHNN and CDR2 is SYGVQD (reference sequence). DNA of the CDR3: TGCGCCAGCAGTGCGCTGAATGAAGAGACCCAGTACTTC. Translated, it gives CASSALNEETQYF.

The CDR3 is CASSVEEVTEAFF. DNA of the CDR3: TGTGCCAGCAGCGTAGAAGAGGTCACTGAAGCTTTCTTT. The chain couples TRBV9 to TRBJ1-1; D is ambiguous. Trimming took off 0 bases at V and 4 bases at J, with 7 bases between the two ends. In germline, CDR1 is SGDLS, CDR2 YYNGEE. The CDR3 runs 13 residues.

This clonotype was seen many times. This chain joins TRBV19 and TRBJ1-1, with D tentatively TRBD1 (5 bases). The CDR3 runs to 18 residues. CDR1 is LNHDA and CDR2 is SQIVND in the germline V gene (reference sequence). V shed 3 bases and J shed 2 bases, with 22 bases lying between them. The CDR3 DNA is TGTGCCAGTAGTATTCGTGGGGGTCTCCGGGGCTTTAACACTGAAGCTTTCTTT. Translated: CASSIRGGLRGFNTEAFF.

This clonotype has ten or more counts. The chain links TRBV5-1 to TRBJ1-5, with D perhaps matching TRBD1 (5 bases). V was pared by 0 bases and J by 8 bases, with 15 bases between. Germline CDR1 and CDR2: SGHRS and YFSETQ. The CDR3 is 15 amino acids. For the CDR3, the DNA is TGCGCCAGCAGCTTGGAGGGCAGCCGAGGGGAGCCCCAGCATTTT. Its protein is CASSLEGSRGEPQHF.

This chain uses TRBV20-1 with TRBJ1-1; no definite D call. The germline V and J ends were trimmed by 6 bases and 3 bases, with 17 bases remaining between them. The CDR3 has 14 amino acids. Per the germline V gene, CDR1 is DFQATT and CDR2 is SNEGSKA (reference sequence). CDR3 sequence: CSATPQLPHTEAFF. The DNA of the CDR3 is TGCAGTGCCACCCCACAACTACCGCACACTGAAGCTTTCTTT.

To note about this clonotype: A read error may explain this, as a much larger clone is one base away. V usage is TRBV6-5 and J usage is TRBJ2-5; possible D gene TRBD2, 6 bases. The CDR3 spans 13 residues. CDR1 is MNHEY, CDR2 SVGAGI, per germline. The CDR3 sequence: CASRGLQEETKYF. Here the CDR3 DNA reads TGTGCCAGCAGGGGACTCCAAGAAGAGACCAAGTACTTC.

This clonotype has at least ten counts. V is TRBV6-1 and J is TRBJ1-2; tentatively, D is TRBD1 (5 bases). Trimming cost V 2 bases and J 3 bases, with 10 bases left between them. This CDR3 has 14 residues. CDR1 is MNHNS and CDR2 is SASEGT in the germline V gene. This CDR3 reads CASSEYRGDYGYTF. The DNA of the CDR3 is TGTGCCAGCAGTGAATATCGGGGGGACTATGGCTACACCTTC.

The J gene is TRBJ1-6, the V gene TRBV5-1, with 9 bases that match TRBD1. J was trimmed by 9 bases and V by 3 bases; bases with no gene match: 10. The CDR3 extends over 16 amino acids. The germline V gene has CDR1 SGHRS and CDR2 YFSETQ. The DNA for the CDR3 is TGCGCCAGCAGCTCCGTCGGGGGACAGGGATTTTCACCCCTCCACTTT. Translating it yields CASSSVGGQGFSPLHF.

The sample holds many counts of this clonotype. This rearrangement joins TRBV2 to TRBJ1-5, with 7 bases lining up with TRBD1. This CDR3 is built from 15 residues. Germline V gives CDR1 SNHLY, CDR2 FYNNEI. With V trimmed by 5 bases and J by 1 base, 5 bases remained unmatched. The CDR3 sequence: CASSPDRTSNQPQHF. CDR3 sequence (DNA): TGTGCCAGCAGTCCGGACAGGACAAGCAATCAGCCCCAGCATTTT.

This clonotype has ten or more counts. The chain recombines TRBV2 with TRBJ2-2; the match to TRBD1 covers 7 bases. The V gene end was trimmed by 6 bases and the J gene end by 4 bases; junction bases not matched to a gene: 8. CDR1 SNHLY and CDR2 FYNNEI come from the germline V gene. This CDR3 spans 15 amino acids. CDR3 nucleotide sequence: TGTGCCAGCAGCTTAGACAGGGTTGGCACCGGGGAGCTGTTTTTT. Translation: CASSLDRVGTGELFF.

About this clonotype: At one end, the junction sequence differs from germline, possibly due to a read error. The rearrangement links TRBV12-3 or TRBV12-4 to TRBJ1-2; D might be TRBD1 (6 bases). The CDR3 loop spans 14 amino acids. The CDR3 reads CASSRRDKGYGYTF. The CDR3, as DNA: TGCGCCAGCAGCCGGAGGGACAAGGGCTATGGCTACACCTTC.